This T cell receptor beta chain was recovered during a study of T cell responses to AZD1222 COVID-19 vaccine. Study observations and caveats: Across spike, vaccine-associated CD4 TCRs were found, dominant at 160-218 and 743-854. Reportedly, nearly half the spike-specific TCRs target unmutated variant regions. Only a handful of people who got AZD1222 tested seropositive at baseline.

With 5 bases removed from V and 6 bases from J, the gap between germline ends came to 6 bases. CDR3 length: 11 residues. Germline lookup yields CDR1 SGHVS and CDR2 FQNEAQ. This clone was counted a single time. No antigen is known for it. Some clones are missing from TCRdb's copy, which holds only in-frame ones; the method was immunoSEQ multiplex PCR. The sample holds fewer than 70,000 clones, about 88% seen once. This receptor was obtained from an adult who received the AZD1222 COVID-19 vaccine. The genes are TRBV7-8 and TRBJ2-3; no clear D. The specimen was peripheral blood, collected 28 days after the second AZD1222 dose. CDR3 sequence reads: CASSPVDTQYF. The CDR3 coding sequence is TGTGCCAGCAGCCCCGTCGATACGCAGTATTTT.